These 9 T cell receptor beta chains were sequenced from one sample in a study of vaccination and CD4 T cells after COVID-19. These TCRs are of unknown antigen specificity. Cultured CD4+ T cells had their DNA profiled by the Oncomine TCR Beta short-read assay. From the PCR reads, TCRdb called clonotypes with MiXCR, one entry per CDR3 protein. Of about 4,000 distinct CDR3 sequences listed, roughly 20% are singletons. Treatment specified: roughly ten-day PBMC culture with coronavirus spike peptide pools or control peptides (ViraFEST assay). Sequenced input: CD4+ T cells from blood, cultured in vitro. These receptors were taken from a human donor who had recovered from COVID-19.

The chain uses TRBV5-8 and TRBJ1-2; the D is unclear. V was shortened by 1 base and J by 6 bases, with 10 bases between the two germline ends. The germline CDR1 and CDR2 sequences are SGHTS and YDEGEE. This CDR3 is built from 13 residues. This CDR3 is CASSLKISDGYTF. Here the CDR3 DNA reads TGTGCCAGCAGCTTGAAGATTTCCGATGGCTACACCTTC. The full variable domain, with the rest looked up from reference TRBV5-8 and TRBJ1-2, is EAGVTQSPTHLIKTRGQQATLRCSPISGHTSVYWYQQALGLGLQFLLWYDEGEERNRGNFPPRFSGRQFPNYSSELNVNALELEDSALYLCASSLKISDGYTFGSGTRLTVV.

This chain links TRBV9 with TRBJ2-5; 13 nucleotides line up with TRBD2. The CDR3 extends over 15 amino acids. V lost 1 base, J lost 7 bases, and 4 bases stayed unmatched. The germline gives CDR1 SGDLS, CDR2 YYNGEE. CDR3 protein: CASSVTSGGEVTQYF. DNA for the CDR3: TGTGCCAGCAGCGTAACTAGCGGGGGGGAAGTGACCCAGTACTTC.

This clonotype ranks as medium-sized. The chain is built from TRBV12-3 or TRBV12-4 and TRBJ2-7; D is perhaps TRBD2 (5 bases). The CDR3 is 13 amino acids. V lost 5 bases and J lost 7, with 15 bases in between. The CDR3 region has the DNA TGTGCCAGCAGTGAGAGGGATGGTGGGGAGCAGTACTTC. This sequence encodes CASSERDGGEQYF.

The chain links TRBV6-1 to TRBJ2-1, with TRBD2 matching over 10 bases. Germline V gene lookup returns CDR1 MNHNS and CDR2 SASEGT. The CDR3 sequence is 16 residues long. V trimming: 6 bases; J trimming: 3 bases; junction bases outside the gene matches: 8. CDR3 in amino acids: CASSSSSGGLYNEQFF. The CDR3, as DNA: TGTGCCAGCAGCTCCTCTAGCGGGGGACTCTACAATGAGCAGTTCTTC.

V usage is TRBV2 and J usage is TRBJ2-7, with 11 bases that match TRBD2. From germline, CDR1 is SNHLY and CDR2 FYNNEI. The V gene end was trimmed by 7 bases and the J gene end by 7 bases; junction bases not matched to a gene: 9. The CDR3 loop spans 14 amino acids. The CDR3 region has the DNA TGTGCCAGCACCTTAGCGGGGGGGGGCCAGGAGCAGTACTTC. Residues: CASTLAGGGQEQYF.

The V gene is TRBV10-2, the J gene TRBJ2-6, with TRBD2 matching 16 bases. Germline V gene data show CDR1 as WSHSY and CDR2 as SAAADI. V lost 4 bases, J lost 4 bases, and 7 bases stayed unmatched. The CDR3 sequence is 19 residues long. In DNA, the CDR3 is TGCGCCAGCAGTGGGGGACTAGCGGGGGGGCCGGCCGGGGCCAACGTCCTGACTTTC. Protein: CASSGGLAGGPAGANVLTF.

The chain employs TRBV27 and TRBJ2-1; D is unclear. There are 15 residues in the CDR3. The germline gives CDR1 MNHEY, CDR2 SMNVEV (reference sequence). Trimming left V 6 bases short and J 0 bases short, with 12 bases between. CDR3 loop: CASRLGGSSYNEQFF. CDR3 in DNA: TGTGCCAGCAGGTTGGGCGGCAGCTCCTACAATGAGCAGTTCTTC.

The chain carries TRBV7-3 and TRBJ2-2; D unclear. The CDR3 runs to 13 residues. V gave up 5 bases and J gave up 5 bases, with 9 bases separating them. Germline V gene data show CDR1 as SGHTA and CDR2 as FQGTGA. The CDR3 region is CASSLVSTGELFF. CDR3 coding DNA: TGTGCCAGCAGCCTAGTCTCAACCGGGGAGCTGTTTTTT.

V usage is TRBV18 and J usage is TRBJ2-3, with a tentative D call TRBD1 (6 bases). Germline CDR1 is KGHSH and CDR2 is LQKENI. Trimming took off 2 bases at V and 2 bases at J, with 8 bases between the two ends. The CDR3 is 14 amino acids. The CDR3 nucleotides read TGTGCCAGCTCACCAACAGGGACCACAGATACGCAGTATTTT. It is translated as CASSPTGTTDTQYF.